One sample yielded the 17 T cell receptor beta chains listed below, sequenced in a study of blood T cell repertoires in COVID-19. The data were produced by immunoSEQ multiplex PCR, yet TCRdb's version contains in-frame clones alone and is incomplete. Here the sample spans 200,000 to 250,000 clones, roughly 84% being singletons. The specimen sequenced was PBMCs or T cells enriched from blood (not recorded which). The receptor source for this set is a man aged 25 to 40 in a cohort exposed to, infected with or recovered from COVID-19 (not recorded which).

The CDR3 region is CASSREEGAYNEQFF. The CDR3 nucleotides read TGCGCCAGCAGCCGGGAGGAGGGAGCCTACAATGAGCAGTTCTTC. This chain joins TRBV5-1 and TRBJ2-1, with TRBD2 identical over 7 bases. Looked up from germline, CDR1 is SGHRS and CDR2 is YFSETQ. The CDR3 spans 15 residues. V lost 4 bases to trimming and J lost 2 bases; unmatched junction nucleotides: 6.

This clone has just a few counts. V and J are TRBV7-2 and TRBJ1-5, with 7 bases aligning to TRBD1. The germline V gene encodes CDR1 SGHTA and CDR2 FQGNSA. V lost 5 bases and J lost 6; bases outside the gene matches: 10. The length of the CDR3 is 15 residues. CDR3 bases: TGTGCCAGCAGCAGAGAGACGGCAGGGGGTCAGCCCCAGCATTTT. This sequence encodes CASSRETAGGQPQHF.

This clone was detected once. CDR3 sequence: CASMYVGVMNTEAFF. CDR3 DNA sequence: TGTGCCAGCATGTATGTAGGAGTCATGAACACTGAAGCTTTCTTT. This chain links TRBV6-5 with TRBJ1-1; D is undetermined. CDR3 length: 15 residues. Trimming left V 7 bases short and J 0 bases short, with 15 bases between. The germline CDR1 and CDR2 sequences are MNHEY and SVGAGI.

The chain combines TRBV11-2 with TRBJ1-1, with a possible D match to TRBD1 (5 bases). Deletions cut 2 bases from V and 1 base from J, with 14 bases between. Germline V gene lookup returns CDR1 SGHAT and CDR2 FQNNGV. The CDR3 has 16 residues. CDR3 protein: CASSLSPRTPNTEAFF. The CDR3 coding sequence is TGTGCCAGCAGCTTATCCCCTCGGACACCGAACACTGAAGCTTTCTTT.

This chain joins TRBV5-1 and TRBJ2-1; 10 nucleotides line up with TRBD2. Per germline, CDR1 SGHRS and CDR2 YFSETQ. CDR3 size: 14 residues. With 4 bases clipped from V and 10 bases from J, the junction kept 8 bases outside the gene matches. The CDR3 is CASSPGLASEEQFF. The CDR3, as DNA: TGCGCCAGCAGCCCGGGACTAGCGAGCGAGGAGCAGTTCTTC.

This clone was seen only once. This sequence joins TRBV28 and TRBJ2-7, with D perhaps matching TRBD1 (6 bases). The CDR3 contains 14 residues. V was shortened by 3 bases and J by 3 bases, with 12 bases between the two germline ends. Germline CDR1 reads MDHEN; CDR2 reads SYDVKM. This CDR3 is CASSFPGVNYEQYF. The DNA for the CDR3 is TGTGCCAGCAGTTTCCCAGGGGTTAACTACGAGCAGTACTTC.

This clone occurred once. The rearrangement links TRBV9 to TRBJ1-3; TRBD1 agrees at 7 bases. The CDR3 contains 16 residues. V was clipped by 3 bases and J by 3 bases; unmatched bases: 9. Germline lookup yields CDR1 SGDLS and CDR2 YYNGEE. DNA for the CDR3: TGTGCCAGCAGCGGACAGGGAGGTAGAGGTGGAAACACCATATATTTT. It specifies CASSGQGGRGGNTIYF.

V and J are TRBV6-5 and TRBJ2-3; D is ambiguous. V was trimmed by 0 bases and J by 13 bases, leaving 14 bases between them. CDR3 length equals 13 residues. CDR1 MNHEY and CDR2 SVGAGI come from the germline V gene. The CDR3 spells CASSYSWASLEYF. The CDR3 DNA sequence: TGTGCCAGCAGTTACTCGTGGGCGAGTCTGGAGTATTTT.

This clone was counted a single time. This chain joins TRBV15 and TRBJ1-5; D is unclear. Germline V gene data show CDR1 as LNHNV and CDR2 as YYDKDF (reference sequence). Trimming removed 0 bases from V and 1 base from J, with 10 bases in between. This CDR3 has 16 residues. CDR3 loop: CATSRDLIRSNQPQHF. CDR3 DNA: TGTGCCACCAGCAGAGATCTGATCAGGAGCAATCAGCCCCAGCATTTT.

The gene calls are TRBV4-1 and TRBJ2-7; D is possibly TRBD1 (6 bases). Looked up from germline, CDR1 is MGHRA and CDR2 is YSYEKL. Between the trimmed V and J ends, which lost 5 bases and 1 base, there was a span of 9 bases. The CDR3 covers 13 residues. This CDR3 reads CASSSGQSYEQYF. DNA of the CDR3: TGCGCCAGCAGCTCTGGACAGTCCTACGAGCAGTACTTC.

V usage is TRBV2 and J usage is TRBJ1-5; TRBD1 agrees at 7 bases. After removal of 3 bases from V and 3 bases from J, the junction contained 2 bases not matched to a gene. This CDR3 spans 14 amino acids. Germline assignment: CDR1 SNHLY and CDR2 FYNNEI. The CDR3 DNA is TGTGCCAGCAGTGACAGGGGGAACAATCAGCCCCAGCATTTT. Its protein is CASSDRGNNQPQHF. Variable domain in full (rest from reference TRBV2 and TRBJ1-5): EPEVTQTPSHQVTQMGQEVILRCVPISNHLYFYWYRQILGQKVEFLVSFYNNEISEKSEIFDDQFSVERPDGSNFTLKIRSTKLEDSAMYFCASSDRGNNQPQHFGDGTRLSIL.

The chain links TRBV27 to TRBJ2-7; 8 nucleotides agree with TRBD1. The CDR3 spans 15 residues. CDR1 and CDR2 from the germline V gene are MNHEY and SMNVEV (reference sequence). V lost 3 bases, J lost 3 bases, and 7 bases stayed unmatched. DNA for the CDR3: TGTGCCAGCAGTTTTGGGCGTGACAGGGGCTACGAGCAGTACTTC. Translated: CASSFGRDRGYEQYF.

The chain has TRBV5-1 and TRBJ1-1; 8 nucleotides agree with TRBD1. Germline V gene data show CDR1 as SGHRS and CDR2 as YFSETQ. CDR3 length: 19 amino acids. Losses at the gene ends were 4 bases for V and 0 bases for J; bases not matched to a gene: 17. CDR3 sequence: CASSLAGTGGIPMNTEAFF. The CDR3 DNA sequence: TGCGCCAGCAGCCTAGCCGGGACAGGAGGCATTCCAATGAACACTGAAGCTTTCTTT.

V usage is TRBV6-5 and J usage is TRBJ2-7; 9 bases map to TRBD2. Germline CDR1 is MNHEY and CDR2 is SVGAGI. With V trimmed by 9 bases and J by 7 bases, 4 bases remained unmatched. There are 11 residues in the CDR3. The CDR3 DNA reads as TGTGCCAGTAGCGGGAGAAGGGAGCAGTACTTC. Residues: CASSGRREQYF.

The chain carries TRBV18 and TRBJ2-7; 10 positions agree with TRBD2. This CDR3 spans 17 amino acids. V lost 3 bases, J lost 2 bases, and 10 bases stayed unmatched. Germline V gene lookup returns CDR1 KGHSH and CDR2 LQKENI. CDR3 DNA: TGTGCCAGCTCACCGCAAACTAGCGGGACTACCGCCTACGAGCAGTACTTC. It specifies CASSPQTSGTTAYEQYF.

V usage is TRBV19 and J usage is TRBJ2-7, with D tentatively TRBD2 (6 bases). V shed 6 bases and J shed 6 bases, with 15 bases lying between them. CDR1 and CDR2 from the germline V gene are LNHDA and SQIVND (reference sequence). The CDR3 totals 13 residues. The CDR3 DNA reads TGTGCCAGTAGCCCTTGGCGGGGTACCGAGCAGTACTTC. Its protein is CASSPWRGTEQYF.

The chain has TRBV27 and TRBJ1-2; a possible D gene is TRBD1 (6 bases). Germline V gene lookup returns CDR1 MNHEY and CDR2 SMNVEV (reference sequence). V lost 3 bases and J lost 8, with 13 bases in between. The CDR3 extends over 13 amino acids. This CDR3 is CASSLARGVGYTF. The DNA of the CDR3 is TGTGCCAGCAGTTTGGCCAGGGGTGTAGGCTACACCTTC.